This entry lists 16 T cell receptor beta chains sequenced from one sample in a study of T cells in Graves' hyperthyroidism and ophthalmopathy. TCR beta CDR3 regions were amplified from RNA. The HTBI set primed first-round TCR CDR3 RT-PCR. TCRdb reanalysed the multiplex PCR reads using MiXCR and keeps one entry per CDR3 protein. Altogether about 290,000 distinct CDR3 sequences are present, roughly 13% being singletons, with the ten largest covering almost 8%. Sequences were obtained from blood. The receptor source for this set is a woman between 25 and 40 years old with Graves' hyperthyroidism that later progressed to Graves' ophthalmopathy.

The rearrangement uses TRBV7-3 and TRBJ2-7, with D perhaps matching TRBD1 (6 bases). The germline V gene has CDR1 SGHTA and CDR2 FQGTGA. This CDR3 has 15 residues. Deletions cut 4 bases from V and 4 bases from J, with 17 bases between. The CDR3 coding sequence is TGTGCCAGCAGCTCTGGGGGCGCCCCCGGATACGAGCAGTACTTC. Translated, it gives CASSSGGAPGYEQYF.

This clonotype occurred a few times. This chain connects TRBV7-3 to TRBJ2-1; TRBD2 aligns across 14 bases. The CDR3 is made up of 18 amino acids. J lost 9 bases, V lost 0 bases, and 10 bases had no gene match. The germline V gene encodes CDR1 SGHTA and CDR2 FQGTGA. The CDR3 sequence is CASSLTSPGLAGEGEQFF. DNA for the CDR3: TGTGCCAGCAGCTTAACGTCCCCGGGACTAGCGGGAGAGGGTGAGCAGTTCTTC.

This clonotype occurred a few times. The rearrangement uses TRBV4-1 and TRBJ2-3, with D perhaps matching TRBD2 (6 bases). Germline V lookup: CDR1 MGHRA, CDR2 YSYEKL. Deletions cut 0 bases from V and 2 bases from J, with 15 bases between. The CDR3 runs to 17 residues. The CDR3 protein is CASSQDAPGTYTDTQYF. The CDR3 DNA is TGCGCCAGCAGCCAAGATGCCCCCGGGACTTACACAGATACGCAGTATTTT.

Remarks on this clonotype: This may come from a read error, since a much larger clone is one base off. This sequence joins TRBV20-1 and TRBJ2-3; D unresolved. CDR1 and CDR2 from the germline V gene are DFQATT and SNEGSKA (reference sequence). CDR3 length: 14 amino acids. The V end was cut by 3 bases, the J end by 4 bases, with 14 bases between. The CDR3 DNA follows: TGCAGTGCTAGGGGGTCAGTTCCGGCAGATACGCAGTATTTT. It codes for CSARGSVPADTQYF.

This clonotype was picked up many times. J is TRBJ1-5 and V is TRBV18, with D possibly TRBD1 on 5 matching bases. CDR3 length: 13 amino acids. Germline V lookup: CDR1 KGHSH, CDR2 LQKENI. V was clipped by 5 bases and J by 2 bases, with 7 bases between them. The CDR3 reads CASSSQGNQPQHF. The CDR3 bases are TGTGCCAGCTCATCACAGGGCAATCAGCCCCAGCATTTT.

This clonotype was seen a few times. The genes are TRBV20-1 and TRBJ2-6; D is unresolved. Germline values: CDR1 DFQATT, CDR2 SNEGSKA (reference sequence). The CDR3 runs 14 residues. Trimming left V 0 bases short and J 2 bases short, with 5 bases between. CDR3 DNA: TGCAGTGCTAGAGAGCTTACTGGGGCCAACGTCCTGACTTTC. This gives the protein CSARELTGANVLTF.

This clonotype was counted only a few times. V usage is TRBV6-2 or TRBV6-3 and J usage is TRBJ1-3; perhaps TRBD1 as D (5 bases). Trimming stripped 2 bases from V and 3 bases from J, with 14 bases between. In germline, CDR1 is MNHEY, CDR2 SVGEGT. The CDR3 loop spans 16 amino acids. CDR3 loop: CASSYSGGEGGNTIYF. DNA for the CDR3: TGTGCCAGCAGTTACAGCGGGGGGGAAGGTGGAAACACCATATATTTT.

This clonotype was detected many times. The rearrangement uses TRBV6-2 or TRBV6-3 and TRBJ2-2; 7 bases agree with TRBD2. V lost 0 bases to trimming and J lost 1 base; unmatched junction nucleotides: 2. Germline-derived CDR1 and CDR2 are MNHEY and SVGEGT. The CDR3 spans 16 residues. The CDR3, as DNA: TGTGCCAGCAGTTACTCGGCTAGCGGGAACACCGGGGAGCTGTTTTTT. It translates to CASSYSASGNTGELFF.

V and J are TRBV5-5 and TRBJ1-6, with unresolved D. V was cut by 1 base and J by 3 bases, with 17 bases left in between. There are 18 residues in the CDR3. Germline loops: CDR1 SGHKS, CDR2 YYEKEE (reference sequence). CDR3 nucleotide sequence: TGTGCCAGCAGCTTGAGATCCCCGATTCCAGGCTATAATTCACCCCTCCACTTT. Translated: CASSLRSPIPGYNSPLHF.

This clonotype was counted between two and nine times. This sequence may be a read error, since a much larger clone differs from it by one base. The rearrangement joins TRBV5-1 to TRBJ1-4; TRBD1 aligns across 9 bases. Trimming took 4 bases from V and 7 from J; bases not matched to a gene: 8. The CDR3 has 15 amino acids. Germline V gives CDR1 SGHRS, CDR2 YFSETQ. CDR3 nucleotide sequence: TGCGCCAGCAGCGACACAGGGGGCCTCGGTGAAAAACTGTTTTTT. It specifies CASSDTGGLGEKLFF.

This clonotype occurred once. J is TRBJ2-1 and V is TRBV19; 7 bases agree with TRBD2. CDR3 length: 15 amino acids. Per the germline V gene, CDR1 is LNHDA and CDR2 is SQIVND (reference sequence). V was clipped by 9 bases and J by 4 bases; unmatched bases: 12. Here the CDR3 reads CASATSSGLYNEQFF. CDR3 in DNA: TGTGCCAGCGCCACTTCTAGCGGATTGTACAATGAGCAGTTCTTC.

There are many counts of this clonotype. The CDR3 DNA reads as TGTGCCAGCAGCTTGGACCGGGGGTCTTTGACAGATACGCAGTATTTT. Protein sequence: CASSLDRGSLTDTQYF. This sequence joins TRBV5-6 and TRBJ2-3, with D perhaps matching TRBD2 (6 bases). The length of the CDR3 is 16 residues. CDR1 SGHDT and CDR2 YYEEEE come from the germline V gene. The ends were cut back, 0 bases at V and 3 bases at J, with 14 bases in the middle.

Ten or more counts support this clonotype. V gene TRBV19 combines with J gene TRBJ2-1; D is perhaps TRBD1 or TRBD2 (5 bases each). Trimming cost V 1 base and J 4 bases, with 14 bases left between them. Germline V gene lookup returns CDR1 LNHDA and CDR2 SQIVND (reference sequence). The CDR3 covers 16 residues. The CDR3, as DNA: TGTGCCAGTAGTATAGGGGCCAAGGGACGGTACAATGAGCAGTTCTTC. This sequence encodes CASSIGAKGRYNEQFF.

The table lists this clonotype with many counts. The genes are TRBV15 and TRBJ2-2, with TRBD1 identical over 12 bases. The junction had 8 bases not matched to a gene; V was cut back by 1 base and J by 11 bases. Germline values: CDR1 LNHNV, CDR2 YYDKDF (reference sequence). The CDR3 extends over 16 amino acids. The CDR3 reads CATSRAAGTGGEELFF. The CDR3 coding sequence is TGTGCCACCAGCAGAGCGGCTGGGACAGGGGGCGAAGAGCTGTTTTTT.

This clonotype was seen ten or more times. This chain joins TRBV3-1 and TRBJ2-2; no clear D gene. The CDR3 totals 15 residues. Germline loops: CDR1 LGHDT, CDR2 YNNKEL (reference sequence). V was clipped by 3 bases and J by 4 bases, with 12 bases between them. The CDR3 sequence: CASSHRVAITGELFF. Written as DNA, the CDR3 is TGTGCCAGCAGCCATCGTGTGGCCATCACCGGGGAGCTGTTTTTT.

The sample holds many counts of this clonotype. This clone may be a read error of a much larger clone one base away. The chain employs TRBV11-3 and TRBJ2-1, with D unclear. V dropped 2 bases and J dropped 5 bases, with 4 bases sitting between them. Germline loops: CDR1 SGHNT, CDR2 YENEEA. This CDR3 has 12 amino acids. In DNA, the CDR3 is TGTGCCAGCAGCTTAATGGACAATGAGCAGTTCTTC. It yields the protein CASSLMDNEQFF. The whole variable domain, remainder taken from reference TRBV11-3 and TRBJ2-1, is EAGVVQSPRYKIIEKKQPVAFWCNPISGHNTLYWYLQNLGQGPELLIRYENEEAVDDSQLPKDRFSAERLKGVDSTLKIQPAELGDSAVYLCASSLMDNEQFFGPGTRLTVL.